The 32 T cell receptor beta chains below were found in one sample sequenced in a study of blood T cell repertoires in COVID-19. Method: immunoSEQ multiplex PCR; TCRdb's copy keeps in-frame clones and lacks some. The profile shows around 250,000 clones, almost 85% of them singletons. Input material: PBMCs or T cells enriched from blood (not recorded which). The receptors come from a woman aged 45 to 65 with acute COVID-19.

The chain carries TRBV6-5 and TRBJ1-1; TRBD1 matches 9 bases. V shed 8 bases, J shed 7 bases, and the junction held 14 bases outside the gene matches. Germline CDR1 and CDR2: MNHEY and SVGAGI. The CDR3 totals 15 residues. The CDR3, as DNA: TGTGCCAGCGGCCACTTGAGGGGACAGGGCCTTGAAGCTTTCTTT. Its translation: CASGHLRGQGLEAFF.

V usage is TRBV19 and J usage is TRBJ2-7, with 12 bases identical to TRBD1. Germline CDR1 reads LNHDA; CDR2 reads SQIVND (reference sequence). CDR3 size: 14 residues. V lost 6 bases to trimming and J lost 6 bases; unmatched junction nucleotides: 6. The CDR3 nucleotides read TGTGCCAGTAGGGGACAGGGGGCTACCACCGAGCAGTACTTC. As protein: CASRGQGATTEQYF.

V is TRBV6-5 and J is TRBJ1-1; D may be TRBD1 (5 bases). CDR1 MNHEY and CDR2 SVGAGI come from the germline V gene. CDR3 length: 14 amino acids. The V gene lost 4 bases and the J gene lost 2 bases, with 11 bases spanning the gap. The DNA of the CDR3 is TGTGCCAGCAGTTTAGGGGATCTAAACACTGAAGCTTTCTTT. Protein product: CASSLGDLNTEAFF.

The chain uses TRBV10-3 and TRBJ2-1; 11 bases map to TRBD2. After removal of 4 bases from V and 6 bases from J, the junction contained 2 bases not matched to a gene. The CDR3 has 14 amino acids. The V gene's germline CDR1 is ENHRY and CDR2 SYGVKD. The CDR3 protein is CAISASGGFNEQFF. The CDR3 DNA reads as TGTGCCATCAGTGCTAGCGGGGGGTTCAATGAGCAGTTCTTC.

This clone was detected once. Written as DNA, the CDR3 is TGTGCCAGCAGCCAAGGACAGGGCCTACTGTTTTTT. It encodes CASSQGQGLLFF. The chain couples TRBV14 to TRBJ1-4; 7 bases align to TRBD1. The V gene's germline CDR1 is SGHDN and CDR2 FVKESK. V trimming: 1 base; J trimming: 13 bases; junction bases outside the gene matches: 3. This CDR3 is built from 12 residues.

The chain recombines TRBV6-5 with TRBJ1-6, with D perhaps TRBD1 (5 bases). Trimming took off 7 bases at V and 4 bases at J, with 8 bases between the two ends. CDR3 size: 13 residues. Germline V gene lookup returns CDR1 MNHEY and CDR2 SVGAGI. CDR3 sequence reads: CASTQGYNSPLHF. In DNA form, the CDR3 reads TGTGCCAGCACCCAGGGTTATAATTCACCCCTCCACTTT.

CDR3 amino acids: CASSMDRVNTEAFF. For the CDR3, the DNA is TGTGCCAGCAGTATGGACAGGGTGAACACTGAAGCTTTCTTT. The genes are TRBV6-5 and TRBJ1-1, with 8 bases aligning to TRBD1. With V trimmed by 5 bases and J by 0 bases, 2 bases remained unmatched. Germline V gene lookup returns CDR1 MNHEY and CDR2 SVGAGI. The CDR3 runs to 14 residues.

V and J are TRBV13 and TRBJ2-5; D gene uncertain. Germline CDR1 PRHDT, CDR2 FYEKMQ (reference sequence). The V end lost 0 bases, the J end lost 2 bases, and 4 bases lay between the germline ends. CDR3 size: 13 residues. CDR3 coding DNA: TGTGCCAGCAGCTTAGGCCCACAAGAGACCCAGTACTTC. Encoded protein: CASSLGPQETQYF.

The chain recombines TRBV30 with TRBJ2-7; 7 bases map to TRBD1. V trimming: 0 bases; J trimming: 6 bases; junction bases outside the gene matches: 8. Germline V lookup: CDR1 GTSNPN, CDR2 SVGIG (reference sequence). There are 14 residues in the CDR3. The CDR3 bases are TGTGCCTGGAGTGTAGGGACAGCTTTCGGCGAGCAGTACTTC. It specifies CAWSVGTAFGEQYF.

The genes are TRBV11-2 and TRBJ1-1; D remains ambiguous. The CDR3 has 12 amino acids. The germline V gene has CDR1 SGHAT and CDR2 FQNNGV. Trimming removed 11 bases from V and 1 base from J, with 11 bases in between. The CDR3 DNA reads TGTGCCTCCATCGGGGAGAACACTGAAGCTTTCTTT. The encoded protein is CASIGENTEAFF.

This clone showed up just once. The J gene is TRBJ1-4, the V gene TRBV25-1; possibly TRBD1 for D (5 bases). V lost 1 base and J lost 5, with 11 bases in between. Germline-derived CDR1 and CDR2 are MGHDK and SYGVNS. The CDR3 runs to 15 residues. The CDR3 region has the DNA TGTGCCAGCAGTGAATCGGGGGAGGGGAATGAAAAACTGTTTTTT. Its protein product is CASSESGEGNEKLFF.

V usage is TRBV7-6 and J usage is TRBJ2-1, with TRBD2 matching over 7 bases. V dropped 5 bases and J dropped 3; count of bases not matched to a gene: 13. CDR1 is SGHVS, CDR2 FNYEAQ, per germline. The CDR3 totals 17 residues. CDR3 nucleotide sequence: TGTGCCAGCAGCCAATTAGCTAGCCCGGGGGGCTACAATGAGCAGTTCTTC. Its translation is CASSQLASPGGYNEQFF.

In this sample, this clone turned up many times. Other DNA sequences of this sample code for an identical CDR3. The chain links TRBV19 to TRBJ1-1; D remains ambiguous. CDR3 length equals 13 residues. The germline V gene encodes CDR1 LNHDA and CDR2 SQIVND (reference sequence). With 1 base removed from V and 4 bases from J, the gap between germline ends came to 7 bases. The CDR3: CASSIGTATEAFF. As DNA, the CDR3 is TGTGCCAGTAGTATAGGTACAGCCACTGAAGCTTTCTTT.

This clone was counted once. The gene calls are TRBV19 and TRBJ1-3; 7 nucleotides agree with TRBD1. The V gene's germline CDR1 is LNHDA and CDR2 SQIVND (reference sequence). Trimming at V came to 0 bases and at J to 2 bases, leaving 4 bases not matched to a gene. The CDR3 is made up of 16 amino acids. CDR3 amino acids: CASSIDLGQTGNTIYF. The CDR3 DNA follows: TGTGCCAGTAGTATAGATCTGGGACAGACTGGAAACACCATATATTTT. Looking up the rest from reference TRBV19 and TRBJ1-3 gives the full variable domain: DGGITQSPKYLFRKEGQNVTLSCEQNLNHDAMYWYRQDPGQGLRLIYYSQIVNDFQKGDIAEGYSVSREKKESFPLTVTSAQKNPTAFYLCASSIDLGQTGNTIYFGEGSWLTVV.

The J gene is TRBJ2-5, the V gene TRBV14, with 13 bases that match TRBD2. Germline CDR1 and CDR2: SGHDN and FVKESK. The CDR3 covers 16 residues. Unmatched junction bases numbered 2, after V lost 4 bases and J lost 0 bases. CDR3 DNA: TGTGCCAGCAGCCGGGGACTAGCGGGGTACCAAGAGACCCAGTACTTC. It yields the protein CASSRGLAGYQETQYF.

The chain couples TRBV6-2 or TRBV6-3 to TRBJ1-2, with TRBD1 matching 8 bases. The trim removed 2 bases at V and 8 bases at J, leaving 7 bases unmatched. Germline V gene lookup returns CDR1 MNHEY and CDR2 SVGEGT. The CDR3 length is 14 residues. The CDR3 bases are TGTGCCAGCAGTTACGCGACAGGGGCTAGCGGCTACACCTTC. Residues: CASSYATGASGYTF.

This clone was seen only a few times. The chain is built from TRBV6-2 or TRBV6-3 and TRBJ1-5; 8 bases agree with TRBD1. Germline-derived CDR1 and CDR2 are MNHEY and SVGEGT. The junction had 2 bases not matched to a gene; V was cut back by 2 bases and J by 2 bases. The CDR3 consists of 15 residues. The CDR3 sequence: CASSYRGQGNQPQHF. The CDR3 DNA is TGTGCCAGCAGTTACCGGGGACAGGGCAATCAGCCCCAGCATTTT.

The chain recombines TRBV10-2 with TRBJ1-2; 8 nucleotides agree with TRBD1. Looked up from germline, CDR1 is WSHSY and CDR2 is SAAADI. After removal of 3 bases from V and 8 bases from J, the junction contained 5 bases not matched to a gene. The CDR3 extends over 13 amino acids. The CDR3 DNA follows: TGCGCCAGCAGTGACAGGGGGCGCGGGGGCTACACCTTC. Its protein product is CASSDRGRGGYTF.

This rearrangement joins TRBV5-6 to TRBJ1-1; tentatively, D is TRBD1 (6 bases). CDR1 and CDR2 (germline): SGHDT, YYEEEE. The V gene lost 2 bases and the J gene lost 4 bases, with 18 bases spanning the gap. This CDR3 region has 16 residues. The chain's CDR3 is CASSLQGPASGTEAFF. CDR3 coding DNA: TGTGCCAGCAGCTTACAGGGACCCGCCTCTGGCACTGAAGCTTTCTTT.

The J gene is TRBJ1-1, the V gene TRBV18, with TRBD1 identical over 10 bases. The V and J ends lost 4 bases and 1 base, in that order; junction bases with no gene match: 3. The CDR3 loop spans 15 amino acids. From germline, CDR1 is KGHSH and CDR2 LQKENI. The CDR3 DNA sequence: TGTGCCAGCTCACTTGGACAGGGGGAGAACACTGAAGCTTTCTTT. Protein product: CASSLGQGENTEAFF.

This sequence joins TRBV5-4 and TRBJ2-3; weak D call: TRBD2 (6 bases). The CDR3 has 16 residues. Germline lookup yields CDR1 SGHNT and CDR2 YYREEE (reference sequence). Trimming took 4 bases from V and 6 from J, leaving 21 bases between them. In DNA form, the CDR3 reads TGTGCCAGCAGCACTTCGGGACTCCTGAGGGGTGATACGCAGTATTTT. This gives the protein CASSTSGLLRGDTQYF.

This clone was found a few times. This sequence joins TRBV10-3 and TRBJ2-3; 8 bases agree with TRBD2. Germline trimming cut 3 bases from V and 6 bases from J; bases unmatched to any gene: 2. The CDR3 sequence is 13 residues long. Germline-derived CDR1 and CDR2 are ENHRY and SYGVKD. CDR3 nucleotides: TGTGCCATCAGTGACGGGGGGGCGGATACGCAGTATTTT. This codes for CAISDGGADTQYF.

The chain has TRBV25-1 and TRBJ2-3; D is possibly TRBD2 (6 bases). Per the germline V gene, CDR1 is MGHDK and CDR2 is SYGVNS. The CDR3 sequence is 14 residues long. V shed 3 bases and J shed 4 bases, with 11 bases lying between them. The CDR3 protein is CASSDTSRADTQYF. The DNA for the CDR3 is TGTGCCAGCAGTGACACTAGCCGTGCAGATACGCAGTATTTT.

The CDR3 DNA sequence: TGTGCCAGCAGCTATTATCGGAGCTCGATGGGCTACACCTTC. Its protein is CASSYYRSSMGYTF. The chain recombines TRBV7-8 with TRBJ1-2; no reliable D call. CDR1 is SGHVS and CDR2 is FQNEAQ in the germline V gene. The CDR3 extends over 14 amino acids. Trimming left V 4 bases short and J 8 bases short, with 17 bases between.

The chain carries TRBV13 and TRBJ1-4, with 8 bases matching TRBD1. The CDR3 is made up of 15 amino acids. V was clipped by 0 bases and J by 6 bases; unmatched bases: 3. The germline V gene encodes CDR1 PRHDT and CDR2 FYEKMQ (reference sequence). The CDR3 sequence is CASSLGDRVDEKLFF. As DNA, the CDR3 is TGTGCCAGCAGCTTAGGGGACAGGGTGGATGAAAAACTGTTTTTT.

The chain joins TRBV12-3 or TRBV12-4 to TRBJ1-1; D call uncertain. The CDR3 has 13 amino acids. The V end was cut by 5 bases, the J end by 1 base, with 8 bases between. CDR3 coding DNA: TGTGCCAGCAGTATTGACAAGAACACTGAAGCTTTCTTT. Its protein is CASSIDKNTEAFF.

Here the CDR3 reads CASSFAGGENIQYF. The CDR3 DNA follows: TGTGCCAGCAGCTTCGCAGGGGGCGAAAACATTCAGTACTTC. The V gene is TRBV7-9, the J gene TRBJ2-4; 8 bases fit TRBD1. The CDR3 loop spans 14 amino acids. The V and J ends lost 3 bases and 5 bases, in that order; junction bases with no gene match: 3. Looked up from germline, CDR1 is SEHNR and CDR2 is FQNEAQ (reference sequence).

This chain uses TRBV7-6 with TRBJ1-2; D is unresolved. The CDR3 consists of 14 residues. Germline loops: CDR1 SGHVS, CDR2 FNYEAQ. The V and J ends lost 5 bases and 4 bases respectively, with 14 bases between them. CDR3 amino acids: CASSPRPGIYGYTF. CDR3 bases: TGTGCCAGCAGCCCCCGACCGGGGATCTATGGCTACACCTTC.

The V and J genes are TRBV5-1 and TRBJ2-1; 10 bases align to TRBD1. Trimming removed 4 bases from V and 4 bases from J; junction bases left unmatched: 5. The CDR3 loop spans 15 amino acids. The germline V gene encodes CDR1 SGHRS and CDR2 YFSETQ. CDR3 DNA: TGCGCCAGCAGCCCCCAGGGACAGGGGTACAATGAGCAGTTCTTC. Its translation is CASSPQGQGYNEQFF.

This chain joins TRBV27 and TRBJ1-2; TRBD1 matches 9 bases. Trimming took 7 bases from V and 4 from J; bases not matched to a gene: 4. In germline, CDR1 is MNHEY, CDR2 SMNVEV (reference sequence). The length of the CDR3 is 13 residues. The CDR3 region is CASKTDRGYGYTF. The CDR3 DNA sequence: TGTGCCAGCAAAACGGACAGGGGCTATGGCTACACCTTC.

This chain links TRBV19 with TRBJ1-1; D might be TRBD1 (6 bases). V lost 11 bases and J lost 5, with 21 bases in between. Germline-derived CDR1 and CDR2 are LNHDA and SQIVND (reference sequence). The CDR3 is made up of 14 amino acids. The CDR3 region has the DNA TGTGCCTCCCTACCCGGACAGCCCTTAACTGAAGCTTTCTTT. This codes for CASLPGQPLTEAFF.

As for this clone: A junction end diverges from the germline sequence, so it may reflect a read error. The V gene is TRBV7-7, the J gene TRBJ2-3, with 11 bases that match TRBD2. Germline V CDR1 and CDR2: SSHAT, FNYEAQ (reference sequence). The CDR3 has 15 amino acids. In DNA form, the CDR3 reads TGTGCTAGCAGCATTAGCGGGGGGGCCTCAGATACGCAGTATTTT. It specifies CASSISGGASDTQYF. The full variable domain, with the rest looked up from reference TRBV7-7 and TRBJ2-3, is GAGVSQSPRYKVTKRGQDVTLRCDPISSHATLYWYQQALGQGPEFLTYFNYEAQPDKSGLPSDRFSAERPEGSISTLTIQRTEQRDSAMYRCASSISGGASDTQYFGPGTRLTVL.